The sample holds one count of the clone carrying this T cell receptor beta chain. This record comes from a study of T cell changes during pregnancy in multiple sclerosis. Sequenced by immunoSEQ multiplex PCR; TCRdb stores in-frame clones only, minus some. In the table there are 70,000 to 100,000 clones, roughly 91% of which are singletons. CDR3 size: 11 residues. CDR1 SEHNR and CDR2 FQNEAQ come from the germline V gene (reference sequence). V shed 0 bases and J shed 11 bases, with 7 bases lying between them. The TCR comes from a female donor with multiple sclerosis, enrolled in a pregnancy study. Here the sequenced sample was peripheral blood, taken in the first trimester of pregnancy. This rearrangement joins TRBV7-9 to TRBJ1-1; no definite D call. CDR3 sequence reads: CASSLAQDAFF. The CDR3, as DNA: TGTGCCAGCAGCTTAGCCCAGGATGCTTTCTTT.